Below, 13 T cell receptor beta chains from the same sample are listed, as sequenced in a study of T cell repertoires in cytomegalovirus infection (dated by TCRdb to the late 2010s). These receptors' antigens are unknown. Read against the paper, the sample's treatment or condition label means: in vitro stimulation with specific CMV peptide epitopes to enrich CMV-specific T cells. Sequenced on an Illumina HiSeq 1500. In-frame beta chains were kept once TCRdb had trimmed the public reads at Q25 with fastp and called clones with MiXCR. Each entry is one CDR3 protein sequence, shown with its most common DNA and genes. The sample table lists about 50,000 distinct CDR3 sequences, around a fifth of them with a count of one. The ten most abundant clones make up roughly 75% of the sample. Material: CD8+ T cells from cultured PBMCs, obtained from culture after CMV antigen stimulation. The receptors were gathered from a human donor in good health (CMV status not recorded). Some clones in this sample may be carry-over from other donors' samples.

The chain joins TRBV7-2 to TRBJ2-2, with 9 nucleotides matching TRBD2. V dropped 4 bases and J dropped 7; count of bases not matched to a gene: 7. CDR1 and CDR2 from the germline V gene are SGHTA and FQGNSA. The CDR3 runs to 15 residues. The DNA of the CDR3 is TGTGCCAGCAGCTGGGGGACTAGCCTTAACGGGGAGCTGTTTTTT. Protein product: CASSWGTSLNGELFF.

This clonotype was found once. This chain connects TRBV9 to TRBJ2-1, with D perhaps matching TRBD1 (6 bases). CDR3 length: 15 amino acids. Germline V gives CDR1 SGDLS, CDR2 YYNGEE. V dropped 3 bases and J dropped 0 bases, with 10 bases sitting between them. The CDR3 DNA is TGTGCCAGCAGCGCGGGACAACGCTCCTACAATGAGCAGTTCTTC. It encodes CASSAGQRSYNEQFF.

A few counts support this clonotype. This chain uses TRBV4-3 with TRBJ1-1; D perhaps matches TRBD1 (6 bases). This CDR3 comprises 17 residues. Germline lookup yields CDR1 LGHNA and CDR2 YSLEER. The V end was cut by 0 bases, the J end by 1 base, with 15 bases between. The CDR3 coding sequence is TGCGCCAGCAGCCAAGACCCTATCGGGGGGGCGAACACTGAAGCTTTCTTT. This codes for CASSQDPIGGANTEAFF.

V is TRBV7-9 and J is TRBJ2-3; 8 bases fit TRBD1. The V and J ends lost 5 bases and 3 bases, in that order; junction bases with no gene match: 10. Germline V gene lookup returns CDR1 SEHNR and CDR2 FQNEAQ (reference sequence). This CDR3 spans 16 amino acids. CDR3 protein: CASSRIGDRWTDTQYF. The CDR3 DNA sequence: TGTGCCAGCAGCCGTATCGGGGACAGGTGGACAGATACGCAGTATTTT.

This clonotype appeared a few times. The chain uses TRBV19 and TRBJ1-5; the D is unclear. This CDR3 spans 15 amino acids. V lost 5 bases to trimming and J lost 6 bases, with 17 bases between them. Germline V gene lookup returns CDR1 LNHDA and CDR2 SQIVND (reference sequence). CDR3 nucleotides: TGTGCCAGTAGTCCCAGTAACGGTAGAGGTCAGCCCCAGCATTTT. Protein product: CASSPSNGRGQPQHF.

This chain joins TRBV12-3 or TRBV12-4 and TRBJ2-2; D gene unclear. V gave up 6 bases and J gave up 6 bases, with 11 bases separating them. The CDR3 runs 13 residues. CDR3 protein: CASSRPGSGELFF. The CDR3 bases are TGTGCCAGCAGCCGCCCAGGATCCGGGGAGCTGTTTTTT.

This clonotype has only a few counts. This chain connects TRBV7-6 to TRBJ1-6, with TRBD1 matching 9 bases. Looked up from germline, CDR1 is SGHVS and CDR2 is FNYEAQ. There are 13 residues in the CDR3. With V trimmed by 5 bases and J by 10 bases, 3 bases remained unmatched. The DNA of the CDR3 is TGTGCCAGCAGCCCGGACAGGGGATCACCCCTCCACTTT. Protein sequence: CASSPDRGSPLHF. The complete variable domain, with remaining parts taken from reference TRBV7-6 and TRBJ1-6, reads GAGVSQSPRYKVTKRGQDVALRCDPISGHVSLYWYRQALGQGPEFLTYFNYEAQQDKSGLPNDRFSAERPEGSISTLTIQRTEQRDSAMYRCASSPDRGSPLHFGNGTRLTVT.

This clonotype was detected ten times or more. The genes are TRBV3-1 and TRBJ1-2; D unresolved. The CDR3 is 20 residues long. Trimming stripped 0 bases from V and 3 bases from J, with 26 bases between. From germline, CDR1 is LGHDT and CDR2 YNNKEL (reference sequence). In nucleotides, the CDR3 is TGTGCCAGCAGCCAAGATCTGGTTCACGGCAGCCTGGAGTCTGACTATGGCTACACCTTC. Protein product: CASSQDLVHGSLESDYGYTF.

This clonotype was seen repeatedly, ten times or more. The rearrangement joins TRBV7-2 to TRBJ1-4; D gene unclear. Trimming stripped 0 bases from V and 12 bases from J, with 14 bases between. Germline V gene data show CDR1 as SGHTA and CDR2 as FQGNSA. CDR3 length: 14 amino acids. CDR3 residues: CASSLALGSTELFF. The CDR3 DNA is TGTGCCAGCAGCTTAGCGCTGGGATCCACCGAACTGTTTTTT. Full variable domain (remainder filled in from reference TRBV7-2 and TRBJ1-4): GAGVSQSPSNKVTEKGKDVELRCDPISGHTALYWYRQSLGQGLEFLIYFQGNSAPDKSGLPSDRFSAERTGGSVSTLTIQRTQQEDSAVYLCASSLALGSTELFFGSGTQLSVL.

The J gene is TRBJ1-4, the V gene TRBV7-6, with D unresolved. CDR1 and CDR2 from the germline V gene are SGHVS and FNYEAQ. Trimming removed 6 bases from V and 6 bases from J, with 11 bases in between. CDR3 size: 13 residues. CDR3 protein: CASRYRVDEKLFF. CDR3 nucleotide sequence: TGTGCCAGCAGGTATAGGGTTGATGAAAAACTGTTTTTT.

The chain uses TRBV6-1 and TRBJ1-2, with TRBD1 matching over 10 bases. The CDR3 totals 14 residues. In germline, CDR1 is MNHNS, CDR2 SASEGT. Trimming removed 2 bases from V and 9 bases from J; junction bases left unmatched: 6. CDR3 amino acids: CASSEFGTGVSYTF. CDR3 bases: TGTGCCAGCAGTGAATTTGGGACAGGGGTTAGCTACACCTTC.

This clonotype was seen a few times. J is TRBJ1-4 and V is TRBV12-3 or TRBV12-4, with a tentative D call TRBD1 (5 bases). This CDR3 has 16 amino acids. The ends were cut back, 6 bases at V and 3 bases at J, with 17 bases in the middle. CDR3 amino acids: CASSLYYGTPNEKLFF. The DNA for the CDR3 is TGTGCCAGCAGCCTTTACTACGGGACCCCTAATGAAAAACTGTTTTTT.

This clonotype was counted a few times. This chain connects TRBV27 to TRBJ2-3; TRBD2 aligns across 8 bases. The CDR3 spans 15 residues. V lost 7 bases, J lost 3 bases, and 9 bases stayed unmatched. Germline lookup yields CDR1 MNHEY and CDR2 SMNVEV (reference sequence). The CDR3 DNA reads TGTGCCAGCAACGCCGGGGGGGCCTGGACAGATACGCAGTATTTT. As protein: CASNAGGAWTDTQYF.